The 9 T cell receptor beta chains presented below share a single source sample, sequenced in a study of blood T cell repertoires in COVID-19. Sequencing used immunoSEQ multiplex PCR; TCRdb keeps in-frame clones, though not all of them. The data show hundreds of thousands of clones, 87% seen once. The sequencing input was peripheral blood. The receptors originated from a woman in her thirties or forties who had recovered from COVID-19.

The chain has TRBV6-5 and TRBJ1-6, with 9 bases lining up with TRBD1. Germline V gives CDR1 MNHEY, CDR2 SVGAGI. V trimming: 1 base; J trimming: 6 bases; junction bases outside the gene matches: 1. The CDR3 is made up of 15 amino acids. CDR3 sequence (DNA): TGTGCCAGCAGTTACTTGACAGGGGGTAATTCACCCCTCCACTTT. It yields the protein CASSYLTGGNSPLHF.

This chain links TRBV7-9 with TRBJ2-7; TRBD2 matches 13 bases. The trim removed 5 bases at V and 0 bases at J, leaving 1 base unmatched. This CDR3 is 15 amino acids long. Germline values: CDR1 SEHNR, CDR2 FQNEAQ (reference sequence). CDR3 loop: CASSGLAGVSYEQYF. In nucleotides, the CDR3 is TGTGCCAGCAGCGGACTAGCGGGGGTCTCCTACGAGCAGTACTTC.

This chain uses TRBV12-3 or TRBV12-4 with TRBJ1-2; D is unresolved. Trimming cost V 3 bases and J 6 bases, with 11 bases left between them. This CDR3 spans 13 amino acids. The CDR3 loop is CASSFTVSNGYTF. The CDR3 DNA follows: TGTGCCAGCAGTTTCACAGTAAGCAATGGCTACACCTTC.

This clone was found once. The chain couples TRBV4-1 to TRBJ2-1, with 8 bases lining up with TRBD2. Losses at the gene ends were 3 bases for V and 15 bases for J; bases not matched to a gene: 19. The CDR3 contains 16 residues. The germline gives CDR1 MGHRA, CDR2 YSYEKL. This CDR3 is CASSHRPRGGSGVLFF. As DNA, the CDR3 is TGCGCCAGCAGCCATCGTCCCCGAGGGGGTAGCGGGGTACTGTTCTTC.

As concerns this clone: A much larger clonotype is one base distant, so this may be a read error. J is TRBJ1-3 and V is TRBV4-2; TRBD1 might be the D (5 bases). Germline V lookup: CDR1 LGHNA, CDR2 YNFKEQ. V shed 1 base and J shed 0 bases, with 7 bases lying between them. This CDR3 has 15 amino acids. The chain's CDR3 is CASSQGTLSGNTIYF. CDR3 bases: TGTGCCAGCAGCCAAGGGACACTCTCTGGAAACACCATATATTTT.

The chain combines TRBV7-6 with TRBJ1-6; TRBD1 aligns across 7 bases. In germline, CDR1 is SGHVS, CDR2 FNYEAQ. The CDR3 length is 16 residues. Unmatched junction bases numbered 10, after V lost 1 base and J lost 10 bases. For the CDR3, the DNA is TGTGCCAGCAGCTTAGGCGCCGGGACAGTAGGATCACCCCTCCACTTT. Translating it yields CASSLGAGTVGSPLHF.

The chain combines TRBV3-1 (or the pseudogene TRBV3-2) with TRBJ1-6; D is unclear. The CDR3 sequence is 15 residues long. Per germline, CDR1 LGHDT and CDR2 YNNKEL (reference sequence). V was clipped by 1 base and J by 7 bases, with 11 bases between them. The CDR3 here is CASSQGWSANSPLHF. As DNA, the CDR3 is TGTGCCAGCAGCCAAGGTTGGTCAGCGAATTCACCCCTCCACTTT.

The chain's CDR3 is CASRSQGQAGELFF. DNA for the CDR3: TGCGCCAGCAGATCCCAGGGACAGGCCGGGGAGCTGTTTTTT. The rearrangement joins TRBV4-1 to TRBJ2-2, with 8 bases aligning to TRBD1. The length of the CDR3 is 14 residues. CDR1 is MGHRA and CDR2 is YSYEKL in the germline V gene. The V segment lost 6 bases and the J segment 6 bases; nucleotides outside the gene matches: 6.

The chain is built from TRBV7-8 and TRBJ1-1; maybe TRBD1 (6 bases). CDR1 and CDR2 (germline): SGHVS, FQNEAQ. This CDR3 spans 14 amino acids. The ends were cut back, 5 bases at V and 6 bases at J, with 16 bases in the middle. The CDR3 nucleotides read TGTGCCAGCAGCCCACTGGGGGGGGGCGCTGAAGCTTTCTTT. This sequence encodes CASSPLGGGAEAFF.